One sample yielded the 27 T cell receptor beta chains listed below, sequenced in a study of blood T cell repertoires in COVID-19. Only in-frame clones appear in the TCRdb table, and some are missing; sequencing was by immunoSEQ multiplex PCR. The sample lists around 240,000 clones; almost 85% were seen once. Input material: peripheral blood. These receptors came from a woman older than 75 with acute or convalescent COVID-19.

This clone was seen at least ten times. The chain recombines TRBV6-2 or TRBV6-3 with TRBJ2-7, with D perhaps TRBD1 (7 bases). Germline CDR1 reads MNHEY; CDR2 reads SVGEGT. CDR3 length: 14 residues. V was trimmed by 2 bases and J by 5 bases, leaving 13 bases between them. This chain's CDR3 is CASSYPDRRDEQYF. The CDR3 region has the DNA TGTGCCAGCAGTTACCCGGACAGGAGGGACGAGCAGTACTTC.

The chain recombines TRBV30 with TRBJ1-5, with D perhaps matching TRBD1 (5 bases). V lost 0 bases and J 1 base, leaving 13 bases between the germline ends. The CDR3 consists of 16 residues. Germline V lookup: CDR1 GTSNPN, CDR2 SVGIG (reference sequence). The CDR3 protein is CAWSVQRGGSNQPQHF. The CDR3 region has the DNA TGTGCCTGGAGTGTACAAAGGGGTGGGAGCAATCAGCCCCAGCATTTT. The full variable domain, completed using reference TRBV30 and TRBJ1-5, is SQTIHQWPATLVQPVGSPLSLECTVEGTSNPNLYWYRQAAGRGLQLLFYSVGIGQISSEVPQNLSASRPQDRQFILSSKKLLLSDSGFYLCAWSVQRGGSNQPQHFGDGTRLSIL.

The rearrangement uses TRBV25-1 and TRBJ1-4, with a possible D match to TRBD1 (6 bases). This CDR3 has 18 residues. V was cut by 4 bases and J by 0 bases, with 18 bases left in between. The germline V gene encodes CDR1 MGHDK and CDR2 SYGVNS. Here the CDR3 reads CASSGADRHDTTNEKLFF. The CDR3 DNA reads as TGTGCCAGCAGTGGGGCCGACAGGCACGATACAACTAATGAAAAACTGTTTTTT.

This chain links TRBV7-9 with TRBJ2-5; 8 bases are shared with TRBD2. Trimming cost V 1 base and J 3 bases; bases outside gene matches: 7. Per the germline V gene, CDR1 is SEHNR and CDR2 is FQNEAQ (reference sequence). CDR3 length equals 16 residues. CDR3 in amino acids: CASSLGLGSGEETQYF. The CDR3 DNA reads TGTGCCAGCAGCTTAGGGCTAGGTAGCGGGGAAGAGACCCAGTACTTC.

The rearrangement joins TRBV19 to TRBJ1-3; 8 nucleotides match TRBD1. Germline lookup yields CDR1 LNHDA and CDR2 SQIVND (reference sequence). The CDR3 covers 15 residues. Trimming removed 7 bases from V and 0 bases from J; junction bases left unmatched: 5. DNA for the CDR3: TGTGCCAGTAACAGGGGGGGAAGCTCTGGAAACACCATATATTTT. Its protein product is CASNRGGSSGNTIYF.

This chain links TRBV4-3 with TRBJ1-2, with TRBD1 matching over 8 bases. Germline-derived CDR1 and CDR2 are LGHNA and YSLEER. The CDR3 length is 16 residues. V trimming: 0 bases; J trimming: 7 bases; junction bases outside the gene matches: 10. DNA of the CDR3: TGCGCCAGCAGCCAAGATCGAGCCAGGGGGCAGGGTGGCTACACCTTC. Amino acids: CASSQDRARGQGGYTF.

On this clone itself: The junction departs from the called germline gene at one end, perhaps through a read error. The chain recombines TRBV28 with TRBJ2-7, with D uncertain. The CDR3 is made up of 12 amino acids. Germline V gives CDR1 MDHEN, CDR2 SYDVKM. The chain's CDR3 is CASSSPPRIPDF. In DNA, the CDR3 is TGTGCCAGCAGTTCTCCCCCTCGAATCCCGGACTTC.

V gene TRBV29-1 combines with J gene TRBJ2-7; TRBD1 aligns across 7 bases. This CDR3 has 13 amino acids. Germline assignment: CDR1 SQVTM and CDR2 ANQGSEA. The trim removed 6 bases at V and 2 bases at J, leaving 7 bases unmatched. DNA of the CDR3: TGCAGCGTGACCGGGACAGCTCCCTACGAGCAGTACTTC. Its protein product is CSVTGTAPYEQYF.

CDR3 sequence reads: CASRQGFGEAFF. CDR3 DNA sequence: TGTGCCAGCCGACAGGGATTCGGTGAAGCTTTCTTT. J is TRBJ1-1 and V is TRBV14, with 7 nucleotides matching TRBD1. The junction had 7 bases not matched to a gene; V was cut back by 8 bases and J by 7 bases. Germline V gene data show CDR1 as SGHDN and CDR2 as FVKESK. CDR3 length equals 12 residues.

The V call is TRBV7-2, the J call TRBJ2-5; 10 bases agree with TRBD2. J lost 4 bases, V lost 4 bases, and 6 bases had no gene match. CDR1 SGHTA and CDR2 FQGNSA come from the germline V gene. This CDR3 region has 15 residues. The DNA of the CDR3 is TGTGCCAGCAGCTCAGCGGGAGGGCTTGGAGAGACCCAGTACTTC. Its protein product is CASSSAGGLGETQYF.

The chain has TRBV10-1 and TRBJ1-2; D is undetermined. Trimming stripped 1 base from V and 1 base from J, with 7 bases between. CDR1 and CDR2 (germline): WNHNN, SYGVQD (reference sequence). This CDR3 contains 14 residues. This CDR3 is CASSEYSLNYGYTF. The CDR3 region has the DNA TGCGCCAGCAGTGAGTACAGCCTTAACTATGGCTACACCTTC.

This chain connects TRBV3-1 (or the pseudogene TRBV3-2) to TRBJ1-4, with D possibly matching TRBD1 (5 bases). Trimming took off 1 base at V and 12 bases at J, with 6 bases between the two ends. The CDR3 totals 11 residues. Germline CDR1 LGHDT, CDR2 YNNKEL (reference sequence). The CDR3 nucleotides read TGTGCCAGCAGCCAAGTAGGGGAACTGTTTTTT. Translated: CASSQVGELFF.

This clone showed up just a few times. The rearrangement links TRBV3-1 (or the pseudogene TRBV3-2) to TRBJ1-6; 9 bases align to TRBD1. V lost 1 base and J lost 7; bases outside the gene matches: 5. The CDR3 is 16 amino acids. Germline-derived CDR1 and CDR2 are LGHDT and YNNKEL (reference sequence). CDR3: CASSQGGTGSNSPLHF. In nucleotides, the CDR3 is TGTGCCAGCAGCCAAGGGGGGACAGGGAGCAATTCACCCCTCCACTTT.

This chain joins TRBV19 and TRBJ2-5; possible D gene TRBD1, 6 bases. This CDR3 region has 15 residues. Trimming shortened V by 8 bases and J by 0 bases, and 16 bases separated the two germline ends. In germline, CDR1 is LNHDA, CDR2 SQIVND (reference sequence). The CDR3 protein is CASPQVGQYQETQYF. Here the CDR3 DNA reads TGTGCCAGTCCCCAGGTAGGACAGTACCAAGAGACCCAGTACTTC. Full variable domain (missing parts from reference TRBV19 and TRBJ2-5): DGGITQSPKYLFRKEGQNVTLSCEQNLNHDAMYWYRQDPGQGLRLIYYSQIVNDFQKGDIAEGYSVSREKKESFPLTVTSAQKNPTAFYLCASPQVGQYQETQYFGPGTRLLVL.

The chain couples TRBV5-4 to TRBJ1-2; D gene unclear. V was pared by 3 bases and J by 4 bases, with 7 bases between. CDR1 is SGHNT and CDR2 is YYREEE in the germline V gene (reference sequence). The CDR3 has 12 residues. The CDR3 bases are TGTGCCAGCAGCTCGCGGGGCTATGGCTACACCTTC. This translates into CASSSRGYGYTF. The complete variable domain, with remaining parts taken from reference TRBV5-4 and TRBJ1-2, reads ETGVTQSPTHLIKTRGQQVTLRCSSQSGHNTVSWYQQALGQGPQFIFQYYREEENGRGNFPPRFSGLQFPNYSSELNVNALELDDSALYLCASSSRGYGYTFGSGTRLTVV.

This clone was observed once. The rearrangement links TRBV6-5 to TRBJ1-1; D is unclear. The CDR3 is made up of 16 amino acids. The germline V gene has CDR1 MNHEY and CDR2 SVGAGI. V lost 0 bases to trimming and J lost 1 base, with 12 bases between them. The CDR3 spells CASSYSTRRQNTEAFF. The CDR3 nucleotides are TGTGCCAGCAGTTACTCGACACGTCGACAGAACACTGAAGCTTTCTTT.

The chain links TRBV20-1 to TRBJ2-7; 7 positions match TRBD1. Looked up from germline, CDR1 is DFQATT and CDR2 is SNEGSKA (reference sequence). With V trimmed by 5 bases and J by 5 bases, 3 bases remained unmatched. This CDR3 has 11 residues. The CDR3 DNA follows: TGCAGTGCTGGCGACAGGGACGAGCAGTACTTC. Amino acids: CSAGDRDEQYF.

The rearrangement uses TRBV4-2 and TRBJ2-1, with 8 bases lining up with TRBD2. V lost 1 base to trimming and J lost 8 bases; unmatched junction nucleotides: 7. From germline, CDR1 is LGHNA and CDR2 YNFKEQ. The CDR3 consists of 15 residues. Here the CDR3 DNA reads TGTGCCAGCAGCCAAGCCCGGGGGGGCTGGGATGAGCAGTTCTTC. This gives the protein CASSQARGGWDEQFF.

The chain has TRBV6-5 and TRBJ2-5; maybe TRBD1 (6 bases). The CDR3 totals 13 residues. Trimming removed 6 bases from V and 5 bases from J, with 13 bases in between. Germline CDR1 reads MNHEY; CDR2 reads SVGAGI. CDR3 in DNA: TGTGCCAGCAGGACACAGGGTAGGGAGACCCAGTACTTC. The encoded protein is CASRTQGRETQYF.

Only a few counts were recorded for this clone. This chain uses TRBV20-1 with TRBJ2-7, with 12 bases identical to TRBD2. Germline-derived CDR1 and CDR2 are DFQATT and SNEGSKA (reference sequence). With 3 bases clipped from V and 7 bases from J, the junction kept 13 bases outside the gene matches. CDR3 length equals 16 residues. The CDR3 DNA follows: TGCAGTGCTAGTGGTCTCGTACTAGCGGGAGGAGGTGAGCAGTACTTC. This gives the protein CSASGLVLAGGGEQYF.

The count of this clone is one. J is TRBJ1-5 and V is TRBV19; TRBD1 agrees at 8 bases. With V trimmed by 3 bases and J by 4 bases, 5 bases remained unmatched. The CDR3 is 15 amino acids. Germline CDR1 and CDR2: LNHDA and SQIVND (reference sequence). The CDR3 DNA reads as TGTGCCAGTAGTATTGACAGGGGAGGAAATCAGCCCCAGCATTTT. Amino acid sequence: CASSIDRGGNQPQHF.

CDR3 sequence: CASSLVQPAGHSYNEQFF. The CDR3 DNA is TGTGCCAGCAGCTTAGTCCAACCAGCGGGGCACTCCTACAATGAGCAGTTCTTC. V is TRBV7-2 and J is TRBJ2-1, with 7 bases that match TRBD2. Unmatched junction bases numbered 9, after V lost 1 base and J lost 0 bases. Germline V gene sequence: CDR1 SGHTA, CDR2 FQGNSA. The CDR3 loop spans 18 amino acids.

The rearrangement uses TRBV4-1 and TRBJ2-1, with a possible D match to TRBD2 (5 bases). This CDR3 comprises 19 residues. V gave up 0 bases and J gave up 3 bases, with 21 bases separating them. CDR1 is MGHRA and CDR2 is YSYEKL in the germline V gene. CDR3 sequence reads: CASSQDRQAYSDRYNEQFF. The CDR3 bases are TGCGCCAGCAGCCAAGACCGGCAGGCGTATAGCGACCGCTACAATGAGCAGTTCTTC.

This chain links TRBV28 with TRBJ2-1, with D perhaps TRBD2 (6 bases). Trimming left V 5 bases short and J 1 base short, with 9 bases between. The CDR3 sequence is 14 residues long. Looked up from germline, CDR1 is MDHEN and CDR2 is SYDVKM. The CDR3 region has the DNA TGTGCCAGCAGTGGGACTCTTTCCTACAATGAGCAGTTCTTC. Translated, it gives CASSGTLSYNEQFF.

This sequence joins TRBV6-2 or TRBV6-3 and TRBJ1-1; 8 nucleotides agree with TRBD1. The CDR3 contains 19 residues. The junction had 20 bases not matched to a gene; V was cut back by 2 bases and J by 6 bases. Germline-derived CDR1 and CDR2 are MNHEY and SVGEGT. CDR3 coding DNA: TGTGCCAGCAGTTACGTTCCCGTGACAGGGGTACGGTTGGCCGCTGAAGCTTTCTTT. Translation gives CASSYVPVTGVRLAAEAFF.

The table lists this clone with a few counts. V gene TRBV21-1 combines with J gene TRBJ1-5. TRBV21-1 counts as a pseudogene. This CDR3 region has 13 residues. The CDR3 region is CARQGGGNQPQHF. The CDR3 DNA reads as TGTGCCAGACAGGGAGGGGGCAATCAGCCCCAGCATTTT.

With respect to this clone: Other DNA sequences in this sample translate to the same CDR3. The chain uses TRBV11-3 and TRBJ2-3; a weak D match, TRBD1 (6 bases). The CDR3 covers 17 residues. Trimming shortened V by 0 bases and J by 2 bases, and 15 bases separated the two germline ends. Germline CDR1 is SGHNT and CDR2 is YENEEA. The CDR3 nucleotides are TGTGCCAGCAGCTTAGACTCATCAGGGGCATCCACAGATACGCAGTATTTT. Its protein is CASSLDSSGASTDTQYF.